A single T cell receptor beta chain is shown here with its context. Its antigen is unknown. There are no base qualities to consult, and no much larger clone falls within one base. This specimen belongs to a study of cytomegalovirus exposure and HLA in healthy donors (TCRdb year 2017). Background for the entire study: An earlier analysis of roughly 500 of the donors reported approximately 280 Gb of sequence data and 95 million to 130 million unique TCR beta sequences obtained from around 170 million T cells. Both class I and class II loci were covered by HLA typing, at four-digit resolution. To predict cytomegalovirus infection status, the study brought together high-throughput TCR immunosequencing, statistical association of individual TCRs with disease status, and machine learning. In the later analysis, no new phenotypic data were used to find candidate immune exposures; instead, reliance was placed on TCR beta sequences and their occurrence across donors. Among about 400 genotyped donors of the cohort, an average of around 240,000 unique TCR beta nucleotide sequences was sequenced per donor, of which roughly 18% were non-productive. The study used immunosequencing to profile the T cell repertoires of 666 subjects and linked those repertoires to cytomegalovirus serostatus. The study aimed to test whether signatures of past pathogen exposure could be identified by cataloging public T cell receptors. Donor age, sex, ethnicity and CMV serostatus were compiled together with the repertoire data. The number of typed donors differed by locus: roughly 620-630 for A, B, C, DRB1 and DQB1; approximately 520 for DQA1; about 600 for DPA1; and around 470 for DPB1. Every discovery cohort repertoire had been produced on one sequencing platform. To study patterns of TCR occurrence, a later analysis re-analyzed previously published TCR beta repertoires from around 700 donors and added high-resolution HLA genotyping. An earlier analysis of around 580 of the donors used high-throughput TCR beta sequencing to judge whether each TCR beta V gene segment behaved as functional or pseudogenic. Of the 300 to 500 genotyped donors, over 80% were placed in the genetic ancestry cluster associated with self-reported Caucasian donors. Roughly 290 gigabases of sequencing data and around 85 million unique TCR sequences made up an early release that covered fewer than 650 HLA-typed donors. A separate validation cohort of roughly 110 different subjects was used in addition to the approximately 640-subject first cohort. In a later genetic analysis, genome-wide SNP genotypes for about three fifths of the roughly 670 donors were used, and that subset was treated as a discovery cohort. A few DR-DQ haplotypes were handled as single units for association and clustering because linkage in the cohort was strong.

In total, around 600 healthy bone marrow donors made up the cohort. All cohort members were sampled while nominally healthy, although unrecorded immune exposures were likely present. The donor tested CMV seropositive, placing the donor among the 289 seropositive members of the cohort. A peripheral blood sample was provided by each donor, and peripheral blood mononuclear cells were used for TCR beta sequencing. Genomic DNA extraction from the blood cell samples was performed with the Qiagen DNeasy Blood Extraction Kit. The method behind the library was the immunoSEQ multiplex PCR assay. For the multiplex PCR, a mixture combining 60 forward primers for TCR Vbeta segments and 13 reverse primers for TCR Jbeta segments was used. Amplification of the CDR3 region of rearranged TCR beta genes was performed with a multiplex PCR assay on genomic DNA. The Illumina HiSeq System was used to sequence the amplified TCR beta libraries as 87-base-pair reads. Per the source publication's procedure: A later analysis tallied about 77 million unique TCR beta chains across the 666 repertoires, and approximately 12 million of those chains were shared by two or more donors. To remove PCR and sequencing errors, raw reads were error-corrected and collapsed into unique sequences using a nearest-neighbor algorithm that merged closely related sequences. To assign V, D and J gene segments, CDR3 sequences were aligned to IMGT reference sequences. For a sequence to be retained, a match of at least six nucleotides to both a V gene segment and a J gene segment was required. Rearrangements were classified as productive when the CDR3 lacked stop codons and remained in frame with V and J, and all other rearrangements were classified as non-productive. Following IMGT convention, CDR3 was defined as the stretch from the second conserved V-encoded cysteine to the conserved J-encoded phenylalanine. The earlier analysis of 450 to 750 of the donors excluded any sequence lacking an unambiguous match to a single V gene segment. An earlier analysis of several hundred of the donors classified V segments as functional when productive rearrangements were above 56.7% and as segregating when the standard deviation between donors was above 5%. To diagnose cytomegalovirus status from the catalog of TCR beta chain sequences, a statistical classification framework was built. In a later analysis, TCR nucleotide sequences were compared against IMGT/GENE-DB human TR gene sequences so that V and J genes could be assigned. Using the TCRdist pipeline, a later analysis assigned CDR3 sequences along with most-parsimonious VDJ recombination scenarios. In a later analysis, each TCR beta chain was defined by its CDR3 amino acid sequence together with its V-gene family, and reads lacking a unique V-gene family were excluded. In a later analysis, approximately 640 highly shared, low-generation-probability nucleotide sequences were removed to address suspected cross-contamination and a sequencing artifact. In a later analysis, a clonal expansion index for each public chain was calculated from normalized within-repertoire ranks of inferred template counts. A later analysis computed generation probabilities with a VDJ recombination model fitted to out-of-frame rearrangements, and checked the results against IGoR. A later analysis scored TCR-TCR, TCR-HLA and TCR-CMV co-occurrence with hypergeometric tests, applying a repertoire-size bias correction to TCR pairs. False discovery rates were estimated in a later analysis by permuting HLA or CMV assignments 20 times. In a later analysis, co-occurring TCRs were grouped with DBSCAN, and TCRdist sequence similarity was added when clustering was performed within HLA-allele-positive subsets. Co-occurrence clustering excluded repertoires with fewer than 30,000 or more than 120,000 public chains, plus five with anomalous nucleotide sharing. TCRdb took over this immuneACCESS table, retaining in-frame rearrangements with V and J assigned. Such tables are incomplete; in checked studies, under half of the missing clones stem from an unresolved V gene, and the remainder is unexplained. V and J calls and clone size are as listed in that table; D and trimming were resolved from the DNA. The sample table holds over 150,000 clones, of which roughly 83% were seen once. Of the sample, over 6% falls within the top ten clones.

The germline V and J ends show losses of 5 bases and 5 bases respectively, and no gene match explains 10 bases of the junction. From cysteine to phenylalanine, the CDR3 is 16 amino acids long. The sequence is cut down to CDR3 DNA, 48 bases in frame from base 1. The germline V gene gives CDR1 as MRHNA and CDR2 as SNTAGT. General findings and caveats noted by the study authors: The earlier analysis of nearly 600 of the donors excluded approximately 15 rarely observed V segments, including chromosome 9 orphons, because counts were too low. Most TCR sequences were seen in very few donors, while some public TCRs were found in many individuals. Linkage disequilibrium might explain the correlated functional status among segregating V segments, but an unknown experimental factor could not be excluded. Because some donors lacked HLA typing at each locus, the association tests relied only on the typed subset. Some IMGT-functional V segments, including TRBV6-2 and TRBV6-3, could not be told apart with the 87-base-pair reads, so those segments were excluded. A later genetic analysis associated a missense DCLRE1C variant with V-gene and J-gene trimming of TCR beta chains, and an independent cohort replicated the association. In a later analysis, TCR association rates were found to vary across HLA loci, with the most associated TCRs seen for DRB1 alleles and the fewest for HLA-C alleles. In a later analysis, HLA-associated TCR beta chains were found to be more clonally expanded and to have lower generation probabilities than equally common non-associated chains. The cohort was sequenced for TCR beta chains only, and without alpha or paired-chain data the features that could be detected were limited. The study gave a list of more than 150 TCR beta chains associated with cytomegalovirus. In an earlier analysis of 500 to 650 of the donors, most TCR beta V segments appeared in productive rearrangements about 87% or about 30% of the time, broadly matching IMGT annotations. A cluster of highly shared sequence variants was judged likely to be a technical artifact of the sequencing pipeline. In a later analysis, most CMV-associated TCR beta chains were found to appear HLA-restricted, with HLA associations seemingly driven largely by CMV exposure. A later analysis reported that several top co-occurrence clusters appeared linked to parvovirus B19, influenza, CMV and Epstein-Barr virus. A further reported finding was that TCR beta sequences accurately predicted the HLA-A and HLA-B alleles for most subjects in the first cohort. According to the authors, the approach could potentially be generalized to other disease states and immunological phenotypes. In both the original and validation cohorts, the classifier was reported to diagnose cytomegalovirus status with high specificity and sensitivity. When HLA alleles, especially DR and DQ, strongly co-occurred, attributing TCR associations to individual alleles was difficult. In a later analysis, about 17,000 TCR beta sequences were associated with specific HLA alleles at a false discovery rate of 0.05. In vitro tests confirmed that three of the cytomegalovirus-associated TCR beta chains recognize cytomegalovirus antigens. Roughly uniform sequencing depth across donors was assumed in presence/absence analyses, although this assumption may not hold. In a later genetic analysis, fewer N-insertions in productive TCRs were reported among donors in an Asian-associated ancestry cluster than the roughly 670-donor mean. Immune exposure information for the cohort was limited to CMV serostatus.

This clonotype was obtained from a man aged 30 to 45 in good health and CMV-seropositive. The rearrangement joined TRBV6-4 to TRBJ2-3, with 10 middle bases fitting TRBD2. Sequencing was done on a sample of PBMCs. CDR3 region: CASSQVAGGPGDTQYF. Read as DNA, the sequence is TGTGCCAGCAGTCAAGTAGCGGGGGGCCCGGGAGATACGCAGTATTTT.